This TCR beta chain was found in a study of Graves' ophthalmopathy and Graves' hyperthyroidism. Study background: Ophthalmopathy not arising within 18 months of follow-up defined hyperthyroidism as stable.

Enrolled hyperthyroidism patients had a new diagnosis, a duration under 2 months, and an age of 18 to 65. This CDR3 is 15 amino acids long. The V segment lost 5 bases and the J segment 6 bases; nucleotides outside the gene matches: 9. The authors amplified TCR beta CDR3 regions from RNA transcripts. First-round RT-PCR employed HTBI primers, with a second-round multiplex PCR after it. TCRdb ran MiXCR on the multiplex PCR reads and lists one entry per CDR3 protein. The data show about 500,000 distinct CDR3 sequences, roughly 40% seen once. This clonotype came up once. Its antigen is undetermined. Overall study results and limits: A roughly 76% specificity and 87.88% sensitivity were achieved by a 13-signature model that separated ophthalmopathy from stable hyperthyroidism. Most clonotypes expanded in thyroid above 0.001 frequency were present in blood too.

The genes are TRBV12-3 or TRBV12-4 and TRBJ2-2; 7 bases are a match to TRBD1. The sequenced sample was peripheral blood or thyroid tissue (not recorded which). The clonotype comes from an adult man with Graves' hyperthyroidism. CDR3 nucleotide sequence: TGTGCCAGCAGTGTCGACAGGGTATCGGCCGGGGAGCTGTTTTTT. The encoded protein is CASSVDRVSAGELFF.